These 21 T cell receptor beta chains were all obtained from the same sample, sequenced in a study of PD-L1 blockade in urothelial cancer. Assay: immunoSEQ multiplex PCR; the TCRdb copy retains only in-frame clones and omits some. The sample holds 45,000 to 50,000 clones; approximately 89% are singletons and the top ten take less than 4%. The sample consisted of PBMCs, taken around atezolizumab (anti-PD-L1) treatment. The receptors shown here come from a man older than 75 with urothelial cancer.

The chain combines TRBV6-1 with TRBJ1-4, with TRBD1 matching 11 bases. Trimming at V came to 4 bases and at J to 3 bases, leaving 7 bases not matched to a gene. CDR3 length: 17 amino acids. CDR1 and CDR2 (germline): MNHNS, SASEGT. Written as DNA, the CDR3 is TGTGCCAGCAGTGGGACAGGGGGCGGAATGCCTAATGAAAAACTGTTTTTT. Its translation is CASSGTGGGMPNEKLFF.

This clone was seen a single time. DNA of the CDR3: TGTGCCAGTACCCCGGGGTCTGTCTACGAGCAGTACTTC. Protein: CASTPGSVYEQYF. The V and J genes are TRBV19 and TRBJ2-7; D possibly corresponds to TRBD2 (5 bases). Between the trimmed V and J ends, which lost 7 bases and 3 bases, there was a span of 13 bases. The CDR3 is 13 residues long. Germline loops: CDR1 LNHDA, CDR2 SQIVND (reference sequence).

The chain carries TRBV11-2 and TRBJ1-1; a possible D gene is TRBD1 (5 bases). The V end was cut by 4 bases, the J end by 7 bases, with 13 bases between. The CDR3 loop spans 13 amino acids. In germline, CDR1 is SGHAT, CDR2 FQNNGV. CDR3 region: CASSSGEGFEAFF. In nucleotides, the CDR3 is TGTGCCAGCAGCTCCGGGGAGGGGTTTGAAGCTTTCTTT.

The V gene is TRBV11-2, the J gene TRBJ2-2; D is possibly TRBD2 (6 bases). Germline V lookup: CDR1 SGHAT, CDR2 FQNNGV. CDR3 length equals 15 residues. V was clipped by 5 bases and J by 0 bases, with 10 bases between them. CDR3 nucleotides: TGTGCCAGCAGCCTCCGGGACTCGAACACCGGGGAGCTGTTTTTT. This translates into CASSLRDSNTGELFF.

This chain uses TRBV11-3 with TRBJ2-2; 8 positions match TRBD1. Losses at the gene ends were 6 bases for V and 1 base for J; bases not matched to a gene: 4. Germline V gives CDR1 SGHNT, CDR2 YENEEA. The CDR3 runs to 15 residues. The CDR3 DNA sequence: TGTGCCAGCAGTTCCGGACAGGGGAACACCGGGGAGCTGTTTTTT. Encoded protein: CASSSGQGNTGELFF. Complete variable domain (other parts from reference TRBV11-3 and TRBJ2-2): EAGVVQSPRYKIIEKKQPVAFWCNPISGHNTLYWYLQNLGQGPELLIRYENEEAVDDSQLPKDRFSAERLKGVDSTLKIQPAELGDSAVYLCASSSGQGNTGELFFGEGSRLTVL.

This clone was seen a single time. The chain uses TRBV27 and TRBJ1-4, with D perhaps TRBD1 (5 bases). Trimming pared 8 bases from V and 5 bases from J, leaving 24 bases between. The CDR3 loop spans 17 amino acids. CDR1 and CDR2 from the germline V gene are MNHEY and SMNVEV (reference sequence). In DNA form, the CDR3 reads TGTGCCAGCTCCGTCCAGGGTAGGGGTTTTGGGAATGAAAAACTGTTTTTT. It codes for CASSVQGRGFGNEKLFF.

The chain uses TRBV13 and TRBJ1-3, with D unresolved. Germline CDR1 and CDR2: PRHDT and FYEKMQ (reference sequence). The CDR3 is 15 residues long. The germline V and J ends were trimmed by 5 bases and 2 bases, with 13 bases remaining between them. The CDR3 DNA reads TGTGCCAGCAGCCCAGGATCCTTGGCTGGAAACACCATATATTTT. It specifies CASSPGSLAGNTIYF.

The rearrangement links TRBV1 to TRBJ1-5; the DNA was not used to check the table's D call, TRBD1. TRBV1 is a pseudogene locus. This CDR3 has 16 residues. CDR3 residues: CTSSQEDRDRNQPQHF. The CDR3, as DNA: TGCACCAGCAGCCAAGAGGACAGGGATCGCAATCAGCCCCAGCATTTT.

The genes are TRBV9 and TRBJ2-3; no clear D gene. Germline V gene data show CDR1 as SGDLS and CDR2 as YYNGEE. This CDR3 contains 15 residues. V lost 0 bases and J 4 bases, leaving 12 bases between the germline ends. The CDR3 region is CASSVGPASPDTQYF. The CDR3 DNA is TGTGCCAGCAGCGTAGGGCCAGCGAGCCCAGATACGCAGTATTTT.

This sequence joins TRBV28 and TRBJ1-2; D unresolved. The CDR3 extends over 12 amino acids. CDR1 MDHEN and CDR2 SYDVKM come from the germline V gene. V was cut by 5 bases and J by 4 bases, with 8 bases left in between. The CDR3 loop is CASSPGSYGYTF. CDR3 DNA: TGTGCCAGCAGTCCCGGGAGCTATGGCTACACCTTC.

CDR3 residues: CASSILFGYYGYTF. As DNA, the CDR3 is TGTGCCAGTAGTATCCTATTCGGGTACTATGGCTACACCTTC. V gene TRBV19 combines with J gene TRBJ1-2; D is uncertain. The V end lost 3 bases, the J end lost 3 bases, and 11 bases lay between the germline ends. The CDR3 loop spans 14 amino acids. Germline V gene lookup returns CDR1 LNHDA and CDR2 SQIVND (reference sequence).

The V call is TRBV9, the J call TRBJ2-7, with a weak D call TRBD2 (6 bases). The CDR3 is made up of 16 amino acids. Trimming pared 4 bases from V and 2 bases from J, leaving 19 bases between. CDR1 and CDR2 from the germline V gene are SGDLS and YYNGEE. The CDR3 DNA reads TGTGCCAGCAGCCCCAGCGGGCGGCCGGGGCCCTACGAGCAGTACTTC. Encoded protein: CASSPSGRPGPYEQYF. Together with reference TRBV9 and TRBJ2-7, the CDR3 gives the full variable domain: DSGVTQTPKHLITATGQRVTLRCSPRSGDLSVYWYQQSLDQGLQFLIQYYNGEERAKGNILERFSAQQFPDLHSELNLSSLELGDSALYFCASSPSGRPGPYEQYFGPGTRLTVT.

The chain combines TRBV5-1 with TRBJ2-1; TRBD2 agrees at 13 bases. Per the germline V gene, CDR1 is SGHRS and CDR2 is YFSETQ. The CDR3 runs to 17 residues. With V trimmed by 4 bases and J by 10 bases, 14 bases remained unmatched. The CDR3 DNA follows: TGCGCCAGCAGCCACGGACTAGCGGGAGTATCTCTTTCGGAGCAGTTCTTC. It encodes CASSHGLAGVSLSEQFF.

V is TRBV10-2 and J is TRBJ2-4, with 10 bases identical to TRBD1. J gave up 0 bases and V 10 bases, and 9 bases lay outside the gene matches. Germline lookup yields CDR1 WSHSY and CDR2 SAAADI. The CDR3 has 16 amino acids. CDR3 region: CATRDGTGVAKNIQYF. CDR3 DNA sequence: TGCGCCACCAGGGATGGGACAGGGGTAGCCAAAAACATTCAGTACTTC.

The chain is built from TRBV10-1 and TRBJ1-5, with 10 bases matching TRBD1. The CDR3 is made up of 15 amino acids. V shed 7 bases and J 3 bases; nucleotides not matched to a gene: 6. Germline lookup yields CDR1 WNHNN and CDR2 SYGVQD (reference sequence). The CDR3 DNA follows: TGCGCCAGCATGGGACAGGGGATTAACAATCAGCCCCAGCATTTT. It specifies CASMGQGINNQPQHF.

The chain uses TRBV11-2 and TRBJ2-7; D call uncertain. V lost 0 bases and J 3 bases, leaving 6 bases between the germline ends. This CDR3 has 13 amino acids. Germline V gene sequence: CDR1 SGHAT, CDR2 FQNNGV. The CDR3 nucleotides are TGTGCCAGCAGCTTAGATCGAGGCTACGAGCAGTACTTC. Translating it yields CASSLDRGYEQYF. Looking up the rest from reference TRBV11-2 and TRBJ2-7 gives the full variable domain: EAGVAQSPRYKIIEKRQSVAFWCNPISGHATLYWYQQILGQGPKLLIQFQNNGVVDDSQLPKDRFSAERLKGVDSTLKIQPAKLEDSAVYLCASSLDRGYEQYFGPGTRLTVT.

The V and J genes are TRBV29-1 and TRBJ2-3, with D possibly TRBD1 on 6 matching bases. Deletions cut 6 bases from V and 1 base from J, with 17 bases between. This CDR3 has 15 amino acids. Germline CDR1 and CDR2: SQVTM and ANQGSEA. The CDR3 region has the DNA TGCAGCGTCACCCCGACAGGCCTAGGCACAGATACGCAGTATTTT. Encoded protein: CSVTPTGLGTDTQYF.

The chain has TRBV7-2 and TRBJ2-5; no clear D gene. V lost 7 bases and J lost 5, with 14 bases in between. CDR1 and CDR2 from the germline V gene are SGHTA and FQGNSA. CDR3 length equals 13 residues. CDR3 in amino acids: CASTKSLLETQYF. The CDR3 coding sequence is TGTGCCAGCACCAAGAGTCTGTTGGAGACCCAGTACTTC.

The chain carries TRBV6-1 and TRBJ2-3; 10 bases agree with TRBD1. The J segment lost 3 bases and the V segment lost 4 bases, leaving 7 bases of the junction unmatched. The CDR3 extends over 16 amino acids. CDR1 is MNHNS and CDR2 is SASEGT in the germline V gene. The CDR3 is CASSAKSGQGTDTQYF. In DNA form, the CDR3 reads TGTGCCAGCAGTGCCAAGTCGGGACAGGGGACAGATACGCAGTATTTT.

Points on this clone: This sample includes further DNA sequences coding for the same CDR3. The rearrangement uses TRBV30 and TRBJ1-1, with a weak D call TRBD1 (5 bases). The germline gives CDR1 GTSNPN, CDR2 SVGIG (reference sequence). The CDR3 spans 15 residues. The V gene lost 2 bases and the J gene lost 5 bases, with 18 bases spanning the gap. The CDR3 here is CAWSPRVGGRTEAFF. CDR3 DNA sequence: TGTGCCTGGAGTCCCCGAGTGGGGGGGAGAACTGAAGCTTTCTTT.

The V gene is TRBV27, the J gene TRBJ2-5; D possibly corresponds to TRBD1 (6 bases). The CDR3 is made up of 14 amino acids. Germline CDR1 is MNHEY and CDR2 is SMNVEV (reference sequence). Trimming stripped 3 bases from V and 7 bases from J, with 15 bases between. CDR3 DNA sequence: TGTGCCAGCAGTTTCGACAGGACTGTCCGGACCCAGTACTTC. Translated: CASSFDRTVRTQYF.